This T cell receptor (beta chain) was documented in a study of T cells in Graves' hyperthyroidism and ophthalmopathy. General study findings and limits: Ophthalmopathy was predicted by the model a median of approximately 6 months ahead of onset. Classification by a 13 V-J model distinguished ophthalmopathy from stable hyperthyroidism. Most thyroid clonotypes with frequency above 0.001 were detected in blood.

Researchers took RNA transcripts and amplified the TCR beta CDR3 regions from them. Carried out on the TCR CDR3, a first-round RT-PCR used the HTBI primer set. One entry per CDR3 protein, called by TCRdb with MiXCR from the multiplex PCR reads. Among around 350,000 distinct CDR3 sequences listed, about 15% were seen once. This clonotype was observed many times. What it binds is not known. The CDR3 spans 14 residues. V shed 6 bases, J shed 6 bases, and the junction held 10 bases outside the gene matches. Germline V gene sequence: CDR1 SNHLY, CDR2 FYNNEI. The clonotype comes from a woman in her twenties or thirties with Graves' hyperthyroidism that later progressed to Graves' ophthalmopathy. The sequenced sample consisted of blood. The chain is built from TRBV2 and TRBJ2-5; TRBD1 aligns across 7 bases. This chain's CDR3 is CASSKDRAAKTQYF. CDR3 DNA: TGTGCCAGCAGCAAAGACAGGGCGGCGAAGACCCAGTACTTC.